Included here is one T cell receptor beta chain sequence, with context. What it recognizes is unknown. Every one of the donors was a Caucasian adult that lived in Nashville, Tennessee. The assay was carried out at the deep level. Generated by immunoSEQ multiplex PCR, the TCRdb table keeps only in-frame clones and is missing some. The sample lists 300,000 to 400,000 clones, 73% occurring once. The germline V gene encodes CDR1 MNHNS and CDR2 SASEGT. This CDR3 spans 14 amino acids. V trimming: 10 bases; J trimming: 5 bases; junction bases outside the gene matches: 9. This sample is part of a study of shared clonotypes between healthy human individuals. Whole-study context: Three CD4 naive, three CD4 memory, two CD8 naive and one CD8 memory plate were used per donor.

Study-wide results and caveats: Non-shared clonotypes displayed generation probabilities falling below those of clonotypes present in all four donors.

The sample consisted of memory CD4+ T cells sorted from blood. Subset in this sample: CD45RA-negative fraction. This chain links TRBV6-1 with TRBJ2-1; 9 nucleotides agree with TRBD2. This clonotype originated in a man aged 25 to 40 in good health. The CDR3 protein is CATGLTSGDNEQFF. The CDR3 DNA reads TGTGCCACCGGGTTGACTAGCGGAGACAATGAGCAGTTCTTC.